Given below is one T cell receptor beta chain in context. No DNA is shown, since the ends of the CDR3 on it are uncertain; the CDR3 is the one TCRdb lists. Method: immunoSEQ multiplex PCR; TCRdb's copy keeps in-frame clones and lacks some. The sample consists of fewer than 200,000 clones, roughly 95% of them appearing once. The sample originates from a study of control samples from healthy donors and cancer patients. Looked up from germline, CDR1 is MDHEN and CDR2 is SYDVKM. The CDR3 numbers 15 amino acids, ends counted. This sequence was found in a woman aged 25-40 years in good health. Sequencing input: blood. The chain combines TRBV28 with TRBJ2-4; TRBD2 is the table's D call and was not checked against the DNA. This CDR3 is CASSSSRGGGHIQYF.